This is a list of T cell receptor beta chains from one sample in a study of a mutant IDH1 vaccine in newly diagnosed glioma. These TCRs are of unknown antigen specificity. TCRdb's copy holds only in-frame clones and misses some; the assay was immunoSEQ multiplex PCR. The top ten clones hold 5% to 6% of a sample with tens of thousands of clones, 75% to 95% of them seen once. The sequences come from PBMCs, collected from a glioma patient whose treatment included an IDH1 peptide vaccine. The source is a woman in her thirties or forties with glioma. The CDR3 runs from the conserved cysteine through the conserved F or W. D genes are given only for firm matches. The listing skips clone size in some rows; elsewhere it reads once, few, many or a size class.

J | size | D | V | CDR3 | DNA
TRBJ2-2 | - | TRBD2 | TRBV18 | CASSPGLDTGELFF | TGTGCCAGCTCACCGGGACTAGACACCGGGGAGCTGTTTTTT
TRBJ2-7 | - | TRBD2 | TRBV6-6 | CASSYSREGYEQYF | TGTGCCAGCAGTTACTCTCGGGAGGGCTACGAGCAGTACTTC
TRBJ1-2 | - | - | TRBV6-1 | CASSEPTRLIGGYTF | TGTGCCAGCAGCGAGCCGACACGCCTCATTGGGGGCTACACCTTC
TRBJ2-7 | - | - | TRBV4-3 | CASSHNTGSEQYF | TGCGCCAGCAGCCACAATACAGGGTCCGAGCAGTACTTC
TRBJ1-3 | - | - | TRBV6-1 | CASSVLATGNTIYF | TGTGCCAGCAGTGTCCTAGCGACCGGAAACACCATATATTTT
TRBJ2-1 | - | - | TRBV19 | CASSIDHGYEQFF | TGTGCCAGTAGTATAGATCACGGCTATGAGCAGTTCTTC
TRBJ1-3 | - | - | TRBV4-2 | CASTPRGSSGNTIYF | TGTGCCAGCACCCCCCGGGGGAGCTCTGGAAACACCATATATTTT
TRBJ2-7 | - | TRBD2 | TRBV6-1 | CASSASGGSYEQYF | TGTGCCAGCAGCGCTAGCGGGGGATCCTACGAGCAGTACTTC
TRBJ2-2 | - | - | TRBV6-5 | CASSSRGRSATGELFF | TGTGCCAGCAGTTCGAGGGGGAGGTCGGCCACCGGGGAGCTGTTTTTT
TRBJ2-7 | - | - | TRBV5-1 | CASSLDRNEQYF | TGCGCCAGCAGCCTTGACAGGAACGAGCAGTACTTC
TRBJ1-2 | - | - | TRBV28 | CASSFAGDYGYTF | TGTGCCAGCAGTTTTGCGGGGGACTATGGCTACACCTTC
TRBJ1-1 | - | - | TRBV4-2 | CASSQDPRQNTEAFF | TGTGCCAGCAGCCAAGACCCCAGACAGAACACTGAAGCTTTCTTT
TRBJ1-1 | - | - | TRBV15 | CATSIVGGDTEAFF | TGTGCCACCAGCATTGTGGGGGGGGACACTGAAGCTTTCTTT
TRBJ2-1 | once | - | TRBV4-2 | CASSPLSIQNEQFF | TGTGCCAGCAGCCCCCTTTCGATCCAGAATGAGCAGTTCTTC
TRBJ2-1 | - | - | TRBV20-1 | CSASYNEQFF | TGCAGTGCTAGTTACAATGAGCAGTTCTTC
TRBJ1-1 | - | - | TRBV10-1 | CASSGLVDTEAFF | TGCGCCAGCAGTGGCCTCGTGGACACTGAAGCTTTCTTT
TRBJ1-1 | few | - | TRBV10-2 | CASSDLIGTATNTEAFF | TGCGCCAGCAGTGACTTGATAGGGACGGCGACGAACACTGAAGCTTTCTTT
TRBJ2-7 | - | TRBD2 | TRBV9 | CASSVGVAGAYEQYF | TGTGCCAGCAGCGTTGGGGTCGCGGGGGCCTACGAGCAGTACTTC
TRBJ1-5 | - | - | TRBV28 | CASSLGDRYLGQPQHF | TGTGCCAGCAGTTTAGGTGACAGGTACCTGGGTCAGCCCCAGCATTTT
TRBJ2-7 | - | - | TRBV14 | CASSQDPVLREQYF | TGTGCCAGCAGCCAAGATCCCGTCCTTCGGGAGCAGTACTTC
TRBJ1-5 | - | TRBD1 | TRBV27 | CASGTVSNQPQHF | TGTGCCAGTGGGACAGTTAGCAATCAGCCCCAGCATTTT
TRBJ1-6 | - | - | TRBV4-3 | CASSQDLNRRNSPLHF | TGCGCCAGCAGCCAAGATCTCAACAGGCGTAATTCACCCCTCCACTTT
TRBJ2-2 | - | - | TRBV6-1 | CASSLTGVTGELFF | TGTGCCAGCAGTCTCACAGGTGTCACCGGGGAGCTGTTTTTT
TRBJ2-7 | - | - | TRBV7-8 | CASSRTRTAHEQYF | TGTGCCAGCAGCCGTACCAGAACGGCCCACGAGCAGTACTTC
TRBJ1-5 | - | - | TRBV4-1 | CASSQEAGANQPQHF | TGCGCCAGCAGCCAAGAGGCAGGGGCAAATCAGCCCCAGCATTTT
TRBJ1-5 | - | TRBD1 | TRBV4-1 | CASSQEGQGSGQPQHF | TGCGCCAGCAGCCAAGAGGGACAGGGATCGGGACAGCCCCAGCATTTT
TRBJ2-7 | - | - | TRBV27 | CASSLNPPGQGVLAGPYEQYF | TGTGCCAGCAGTTTAAACCCCCCGGGACAGGGTGTACTAGCGGGGCCCTACGAGCAGTACTTC
TRBJ1-2 | - | - | TRBV14 | CASSPRGQNYGYTF | TGTGCCAGCAGCCCCCGAGGACAGAACTATGGCTACACCTTC
TRBJ2-2 | - | - | TRBV18 | CASSPLTGSNTGELFF | TGTGCCAGCTCACCCCTGACAGGTTCGAACACCGGGGAGCTGTTTTTT
TRBJ1-1 | - | TRBD1 | TRBV5-6 | CATSYQGAIMNTEAFF | TGTGCCACCTCCTATCAGGGGGCAATCATGAACACTGAAGCTTTCTTT
TRBJ2-5 | - | TRBD2 | TRBV5-1 | CASGPSGGRETQYF | TGCGCCAGCGGCCCTAGCGGGGGTAGGGAGACCCAGTACTTC
TRBJ1-2 | - | TRBD1 | TRBV6-5 | CASSKGASRNYGYTF | TGTGCCAGCAGTAAGGGGGCCTCTCGAAACTATGGCTACACCTTC
TRBJ2-3 | - | TRBD2 | TRBV15 | CATSSPGLAGRSTDTQYF | TGTGCCACCAGCAGCCCGGGACTAGCGGGAAGGAGCACAGATACGCAGTATTTT
TRBJ1-2 | - | - | TRBV5-1 | CASSFLEGYGYTF | TGCGCCAGCAGCTTTCTGGAAGGCTATGGCTACACCTTC
TRBJ2-6 | - | - | TRBV7-2 | CASSLGSFSGANVLTF | TGTGCCAGCAGCTTGGGCAGTTTCTCTGGGGCCAACGTCCTGACTTTC
TRBJ2-1 | - | TRBD2 | TRBV6-5 | CASNERAGPYNEQFF | TGTGCCAGCAATGAGCGAGCGGGGCCTTACAATGAGCAGTTCTTC
TRBJ2-5 | - | TRBD1 | TRBV9 | CASSVGQGVGETQYF | TGTGCCAGCAGCGTAGGACAGGGGGTTGGAGAGACCCAGTACTTC
TRBJ2-5 | - | - | TRBV5-1 | CASSLTQETQYF | TGCGCCAGCAGCTTGACCCAAGAGACCCAGTACTTC
TRBJ1-1 | few | - | TRBV30 | CACESGVNTEAFF | TGTGCCTGTGAATCGGGGGTGAACACTGAAGCTTTCTTT
TRBJ2-5 | - | TRBD2 | TRBV5-1 | CASRVGTSGRAYETQYF | TGCGCCAGCAGAGTTGGGACTAGCGGGAGGGCCTACGAGACCCAGTACTTC
TRBJ2-1 | once | - | TRBV9 | CASSVGASEQFF | TGTGCCAGCAGCGTAGGGGCCTCTGAGCAGTTCTTC
TRBJ1-2 | - | TRBD1 | TRBV7-2 | CASSFANTGGGYNYGYTF | TGTGCCAGCAGCTTTGCCAATACAGGGGGCGGGTATAACTATGGCTACACCTTC
TRBJ2-7 | - | - | TRBV5-1 | CASSLGQGRHEQYF | TGCGCCAGCAGCTTGGGGCAGGGTCGCCACGAGCAGTACTTC
TRBJ1-3 | - | TRBD1 | TRBV5-5 | CASSLQGARGNTIYF | TGTGCCAGCAGCCTCCAGGGGGCTAGAGGAAACACCATATATTTT
TRBJ2-7 | - | - | TRBV30 | CAWSGLAYEQYF | TGTGCCTGGAGTGGGCTGGCCTACGAGCAGTACTTC
TRBJ2-5 | - | - | TRBV12-1 | CASSSTYLLAGVLETQYF | TGTGCCAGCAGCTCCACTTATCTCCTAGCGGGAGTTCTGGAGACCCAGTACTTC
TRBJ1-5 | few | TRBD1 | TRBV19 | CASSGGTGARSNQPQHF | TGTGCCAGTAGTGGAGGGACAGGGGCTCGTAGCAATCAGCCCCAGCATTTT